Listed below are T cell receptor beta chains from one sample, sequenced in a study of CD8 T cells in ankylosing spondylitis. TCRdb redid the calling of the 5' RACE reads with MiXCR, one entry per CDR3 protein. The repertoire includes roughly 230,000 distinct CDR3 sequences, roughly 10% of them detected once, and around 2.6% sits in the top ten. Specimen: blood, either unsorted or a sorted T cell fraction (not recorded which). The receptors here all came from a male donor with ankylosing spondylitis or in good health (not recorded which). Each CDR3 is given with its conserved first and last residue. A D gene is named only where the DNA matches it firmly. Clone size is not always given. Where it is, it says once, few, many or a class for expanded clones.

j_call d_call clone_size v_call cdr3_nt cdr3_aa
TRBJ2-7 . many TRBV30 TGTGCCTGGATAGGTTTCCGAGCCTACGAGCAGTACTTC CAWIGFRAYEQYF
TRBJ2-1 TRBD2 . TRBV5-1 TGCGCCAGCAGCGCAAGCACAGGGGGGGGACTAGCGGGAGAGGCCTACAATGAGCAGTTCTTC CASSASTGGGLAGEAYNEQFF
TRBJ1-3 . many TRBV20-1 TGCAGTGCTAGATCGAGGACAGCCTCTGGAAACACCATATATTTT CSARSRTASGNTIYF
TRBJ1-3 TRBD1 many TRBV4-2 TGTGCCAGCAGCCAAGATTTAAGGGGACAGGCTGGAAACACCATATATTTT CASSQDLRGQAGNTIYF
TRBJ2-5 . many TRBV5-1 TGCGCCAGCAGCTTGAGGCAGCCCCAAGAGACCCAGTACTTC CASSLRQPQETQYF
TRBJ1-4 . . TRBV7-2 TGTGCCAGCAGCTTAGTACTACAGGGACCTAATGAAAAACTGTTTTTT CASSLVLQGPNEKLFF
TRBJ2-3 . many TRBV15 TGTGCCACTCTACAGGGTAGGAGCACAGATACGCAGTATTTT CATLQGRSTDTQYF
TRBJ2-7 . many TRBV10-1 TGCGCCAGCAGTGAGAGTGCTTCCTACGAGCAGTACTTC CASSESASYEQYF
TRBJ1-1 . many TRBV6-1 TGTGCCAGCAGGAAGAGATTATCAGCGAACACTGAAGCTTTCTTT CASRKRLSANTEAFF
TRBJ2-5 . many TRBV20-1 TGCAGTGCTAGAGATCGGGTCCAAGAGACCCAGTACTTC CSARDRVQETQYF
TRBJ2-2 TRBD1 many TRBV19 TGTGCCAGTAGTCTTACAGGGGGCCTGAACACCGGGGAGCTGTTTTTT CASSLTGGLNTGELFF
TRBJ1-6 . many TRBV20-1 TGCAGTGCTATATCGGGAGGACGGCTGAATTCACCCCTCCACTTT CSAISGGRLNSPLHF
TRBJ2-7 . many TRBV20-1 TGCAGTTCAAGGGACACCCGGACTTCAAGCTCCTACGAGCAGTACTTC CSSRDTRTSSSYEQYF
TRBJ2-7 TRBD1 many TRBV4-1 TGCGCCAGCAGCCCGCAACAGGGACAGGCTAACCGTCAGGACTTC CASSPQQGQANRQDF
TRBJ1-4 TRBD1 . TRBV29-1 TGCAGCGCTCGGGACAGTGAAAATGAAAAACTGTTTTTT CSARDSENEKLFF
TRBJ2-2 TRBD2 many TRBV29-1 TGCAGCGGTGGACTAGCGGGGAACACCGGGGAGCTGTTTTTT CSGGLAGNTGELFF
TRBJ1-5 . many TRBV21-1 TGTGCCAGCAGCAAAAGGACCTACTGTAGCAATCAGCCCCAGCATTTT CASSKRTYCSNQPQHF
TRBJ2-2 . many TRBV3-1 TGTGCCAGCAGCCCCTTCACGGGGGTAGGTGGCGGGGAGCTGTTTTTT CASSPFTGVGGGELFF
TRBJ2-7 . . TRBV18 TGTGCCAGCTCACCAAATGGACCCTACGAGCAGTACTTC CASSPNGPYEQYF
TRBJ2-5 TRBD2 few TRBV7-2 TGTGCCAGCAGCCCCTTCCGCGCGGGAGTAGGGGAGACCCAGTACTTC CASSPFRAGVGETQYF
TRBJ2-1 TRBD2 many TRBV27 TGTGCCAGCAGCTTTTCCGGGACTAGCGGGAAGTTCTTC CASSFSGTSGKFF
TRBJ2-3 TRBD2 many TRBV4-1 TGCGCCAGCAGCCAGGTGAGCGGGGGGACAGATACGCAGTATTTT CASSQVSGGTDTQYF
TRBJ1-2 . many TRBV7-9 TGTGCCAGCAGCCCAGGACAGAACTATGGCTACACCTTC CASSPGQNYGYTF
TRBJ2-7 . . TRBV20-1 TGCAGTGCCGGCCGGGACACCTTCGCCTACGAGCAGTACTTC CSAGRDTFAYEQYF